This T cell receptor (beta chain) appears in the sequencing data of a study of OX40 agonist ivuxolimab in advanced cancers. Study overall: Patients got intravenous ivuxolimab at 0.01 to 10 mg/kg every 2 weeks.

Clones were read by immunoSEQ multiplex PCR, and TCRdb kept only the in-frame ones, dropping some. This sample has 70,000 to 80,000 clones; 81% occur once, and the top ten carry 4.6%. This clone was seen only a few times. The CDR3 loop spans 15 amino acids. CDR1 and CDR2 from the germline V gene are SGHAT and FQNNGV. Deletions cut 0 bases from V and 4 bases from J, with 10 bases between. The sequence derives from an adult with an advanced solid tumor such as melanoma, head and neck, liver or kidney cancer. The sample here was CD4+ or CD8+ T cells sorted from blood, taken in a trial of the OX40 agonist ivuxolimab. The chain couples TRBV11-2 to TRBJ1-3; D is undetermined. The CDR3 spells CASSLEGLFGNTIYF. CDR3 sequence (DNA): TGTGCCAGCAGCTTAGAGGGTTTGTTCGGAAACACCATATATTTT.